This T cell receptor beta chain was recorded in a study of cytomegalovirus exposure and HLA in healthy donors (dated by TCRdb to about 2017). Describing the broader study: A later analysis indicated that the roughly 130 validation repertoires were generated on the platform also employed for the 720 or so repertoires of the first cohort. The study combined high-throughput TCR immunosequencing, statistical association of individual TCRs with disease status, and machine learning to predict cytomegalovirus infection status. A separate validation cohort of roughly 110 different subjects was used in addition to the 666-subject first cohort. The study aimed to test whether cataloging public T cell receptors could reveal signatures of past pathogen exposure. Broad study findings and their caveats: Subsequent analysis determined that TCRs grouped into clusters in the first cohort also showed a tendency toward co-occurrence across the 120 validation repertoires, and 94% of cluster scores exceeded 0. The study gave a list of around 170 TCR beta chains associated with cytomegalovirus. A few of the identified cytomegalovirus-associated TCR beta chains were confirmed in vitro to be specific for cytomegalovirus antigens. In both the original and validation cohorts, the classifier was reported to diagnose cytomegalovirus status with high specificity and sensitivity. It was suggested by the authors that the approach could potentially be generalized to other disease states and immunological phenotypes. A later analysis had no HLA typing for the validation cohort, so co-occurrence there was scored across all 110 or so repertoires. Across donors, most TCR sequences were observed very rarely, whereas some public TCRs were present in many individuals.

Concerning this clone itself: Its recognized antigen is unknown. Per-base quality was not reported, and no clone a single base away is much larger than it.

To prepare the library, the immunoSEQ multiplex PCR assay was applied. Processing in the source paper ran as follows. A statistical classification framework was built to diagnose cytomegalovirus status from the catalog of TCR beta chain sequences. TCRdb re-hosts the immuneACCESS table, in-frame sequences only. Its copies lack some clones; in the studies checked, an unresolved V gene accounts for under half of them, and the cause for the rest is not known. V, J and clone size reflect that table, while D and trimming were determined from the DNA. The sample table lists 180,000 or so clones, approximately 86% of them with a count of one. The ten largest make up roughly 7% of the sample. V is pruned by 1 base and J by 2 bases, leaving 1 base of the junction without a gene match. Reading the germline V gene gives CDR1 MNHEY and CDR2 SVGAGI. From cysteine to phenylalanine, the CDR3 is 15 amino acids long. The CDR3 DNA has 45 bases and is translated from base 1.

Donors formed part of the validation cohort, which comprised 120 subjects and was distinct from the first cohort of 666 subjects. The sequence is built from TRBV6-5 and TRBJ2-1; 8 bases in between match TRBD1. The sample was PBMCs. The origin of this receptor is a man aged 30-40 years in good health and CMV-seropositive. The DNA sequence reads TGTGCCAGCAGTTACTTGGACAGGGCCTACAATGAGCAGTTCTTC. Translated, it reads CASSYLDRAYNEQFF.